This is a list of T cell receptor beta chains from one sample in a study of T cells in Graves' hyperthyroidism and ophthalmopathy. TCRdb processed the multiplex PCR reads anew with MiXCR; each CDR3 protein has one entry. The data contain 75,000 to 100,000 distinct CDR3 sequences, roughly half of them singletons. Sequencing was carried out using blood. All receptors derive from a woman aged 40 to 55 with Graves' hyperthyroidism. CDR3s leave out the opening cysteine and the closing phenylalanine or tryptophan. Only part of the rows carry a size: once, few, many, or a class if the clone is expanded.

CDR3 protein: ASMKSSGSAYEH
J gene: TRBJ1-5
clone size: NA
V gene: TRBV2

CDR3 protein: ASSQASGSATGELF
J gene: TRBJ2-2
clone size: NA
V gene: TRBV4-1

CDR3 protein: ASSWGHPQETQY
J gene: TRBJ2-5
clone size: many
V gene: TRBV5-8

CDR3 protein: SRGEDYGYT
J gene: TRBJ1-2
clone size: NA
V gene: TRBV29-1

CDR3 protein: ASSGRGLAESNTGEETQY
J gene: TRBJ2-5
clone size: NA
V gene: TRBV9

CDR3 protein: ATSSLALNTEQY
J gene: TRBJ2-7
clone size: NA
V gene: TRBV15

CDR3 protein: ATSAQGGDTEAF
J gene: TRBJ1-1
clone size: medium-sized
V gene: TRBV15

CDR3 protein: ASSSSGTSGANT
J gene: TRBJ1-2
clone size: NA
V gene: TRBV7-9

CDR3 protein: SVAGVQETQY
J gene: TRBJ2-5
clone size: medium-sized
V gene: TRBV29-1

CDR3 protein: ASSLVVQGGTGTSTDTQY
J gene: TRBJ2-3
clone size: NA
V gene: TRBV5-1

CDR3 protein: AISESNRGTYGYT
J gene: TRBJ1-2
clone size: many
V gene: TRBV10-3

CDR3 protein: ATSETASYEQY
J gene: TRBJ2-7
clone size: NA
V gene: TRBV24-1

CDR3 protein: ASSLGLAVGETQY
J gene: TRBJ2-5
clone size: once
V gene: TRBV5-6

CDR3 protein: ASSQSGKETQY
J gene: TRBJ2-5
clone size: NA
V gene: TRBV7-2

CDR3 protein: SAWDSGERETQY
J gene: TRBJ2-5
clone size: medium-sized
V gene: TRBV20-1

CDR3 protein: ASSSPAGGVETQY
J gene: TRBJ2-5
clone size: many
V gene: TRBV9

CDR3 protein: ASSLAGSLGYT
J gene: TRBJ1-2
clone size: NA
V gene: TRBV7-2

CDR3 protein: ASSDSLVTGVDTQY
J gene: TRBJ2-3
clone size: many
V gene: TRBV6-6

CDR3 protein: ASSKTAAGSVGELF
J gene: TRBJ2-2
clone size: few
V gene: TRBV2

CDR3 protein: SARPGRDQPQH
J gene: TRBJ1-5
clone size: NA
V gene: TRBV20-1

CDR3 protein: SARGDRGRGETQY
J gene: TRBJ2-5
clone size: NA
V gene: TRBV20-1

CDR3 protein: ASSLRLARSDGELF
J gene: TRBJ2-2
clone size: large
V gene: TRBV5-1

CDR3 protein: ASSQDTASGRGQY
J gene: TRBJ2-7
clone size: many
V gene: TRBV4-1

CDR3 protein: ASSVTLGAF
J gene: TRBJ1-1
clone size: many
V gene: TRBV7-2

CDR3 protein: ATGVNQGGYGYT
J gene: TRBJ1-2
clone size: NA
V gene: TRBV15

CDR3 protein: SALDRTNEKLF
J gene: TRBJ1-4
clone size: many
V gene: TRBV20-1

CDR3 protein: ASSPSSTYEKLF
J gene: TRBJ1-4
clone size: NA
V gene: TRBV5-1

CDR3 protein: AGSQRVGGNQPQH
J gene: TRBJ1-5
clone size: NA
V gene: TRBV7-8

CDR3 protein: ARDMGASNQPQH
J gene: TRBJ1-5
clone size: few
V gene: TRBV2

CDR3 protein: AISGTSGSS
J gene: TRBJ2-7
clone size: NA
V gene: TRBV10-3

CDR3 protein: SARAQH
J gene: TRBJ1-5
clone size: NA
V gene: TRBV20-1

CDR3 protein: ATSRGQGNSGANVLT
J gene: TRBJ2-6
clone size: NA
V gene: TRBV15

CDR3 protein: ASSLEGTVRQPQH
J gene: TRBJ1-5
clone size: few
V gene: TRBV5-6

CDR3 protein: ASSSPGQSTDTQY
J gene: TRBJ2-3
clone size: NA
V gene: TRBV5-6

CDR3 protein: ASSPAGTGENEQY
J gene: TRBJ2-7
clone size: many
V gene: TRBV7-6

CDR3 protein: SVEGGDRGKTQY
J gene: TRBJ2-5
clone size: NA
V gene: TRBV29-1

CDR3 protein: SVETDRGYGYT
J gene: TRBJ1-2
clone size: many
V gene: TRBV29-1

CDR3 protein: ASSLGAGRGGVQY
J gene: TRBJ2-5
clone size: NA
V gene: TRBV7-2

CDR3 protein: ASSQRGLNTEAF
J gene: TRBJ1-1
clone size: NA
V gene: TRBV7-6

CDR3 protein: ATSSTSGGDYEQY
J gene: TRBJ2-7
clone size: NA
V gene: TRBV15

CDR3 protein: AIRSWSRGVNYGYT
J gene: TRBJ1-2
clone size: NA
V gene: TRBV10-3

CDR3 protein: ASSPEPGHTEA
J gene: TRBJ2-6
clone size: NA
V gene: TRBV2

CDR3 protein: ASSQDGGGSPLH
J gene: TRBJ1-6
clone size: NA
V gene: TRBV4-1

CDR3 protein: ARGQEITEKLF
J gene: TRBJ1-4
clone size: NA
V gene: TRBV25-1

CDR3 protein: ASSSDSHEQF
J gene: TRBJ2-1
clone size: many
V gene: TRBV7-3

CDR3 protein: ASSREGRGLVSTEAF
J gene: TRBJ1-1
clone size: many
V gene: TRBV4-2

CDR3 protein: ATSKGRGETQY
J gene: TRBJ2-5
clone size: NA
V gene: TRBV15

CDR3 protein: ASSRQGGYT
J gene: TRBJ1-2
clone size: many
V gene: TRBV7-9

CDR3 protein: ASSQPDRGANVLT
J gene: TRBJ2-6
clone size: NA
V gene: TRBV2

CDR3 protein: SGTGPSTYEQY
J gene: TRBJ2-7
clone size: many
V gene: TRBV29-1

CDR3 protein: ASSVGFIGETQY
J gene: TRBJ2-5
clone size: many
V gene: TRBV9

CDR3 protein: ASSSLGGTNTGELF
J gene: TRBJ2-2
clone size: few
V gene: TRBV7-3

CDR3 protein: ASSKKAPGGNQPQH
J gene: TRBJ1-5
clone size: many
V gene: TRBV19

CDR3 protein: ASSQDPWQGGSYEQY
J gene: TRBJ2-7
clone size: many
V gene: TRBV7-2

CDR3 protein: ASPKDRRTTEAF
J gene: TRBJ1-1
clone size: NA
V gene: TRBV4-2

CDR3 protein: ASSPGRGELF
J gene: TRBJ2-2
clone size: many
V gene: TRBV7-3

CDR3 protein: AISESPGDGYT
J gene: TRBJ1-2
clone size: NA
V gene: TRBV10-3

CDR3 protein: ASSYRYTNTEAF
J gene: TRBJ1-1
clone size: many
V gene: TRBV6-5

CDR3 protein: ASSHIDGRMRETQY
J gene: TRBJ2-5
clone size: many
V gene: TRBV25-1